The 13 T cell receptor beta chains below were found in one sample sequenced in a study of blood T cell repertoires in COVID-19. Only in-frame clones appear in the TCRdb table, and some are missing; sequencing was by immunoSEQ multiplex PCR. The sample includes approximately 70,000 clones, 65% to 85% of them seen just once. The specimen was peripheral blood. These receptors were taken from a woman in her fifties or sixties with acute or convalescent COVID-19.

This clone appeared a few times. This chain links TRBV24-1 with TRBJ2-5; D is unclear. This CDR3 has 15 residues. Germline assignment: CDR1 KGHDR and CDR2 SFDVKD. Trimming left V 5 bases short and J 2 bases short, with 14 bases between. CDR3 sequence reads: CATSGAEPPQETQYF. CDR3 bases: TGTGCCACCAGTGGCGCGGAGCCACCTCAAGAGACCCAGTACTTC.

The chain couples TRBV3-1 (or the pseudogene TRBV3-2) to TRBJ2-1; 9 bases are a match to TRBD1. This CDR3 has 15 residues. Germline-derived CDR1 and CDR2 are LGHDT and YNNKEL (reference sequence). The V segment lost 4 bases and the J segment 7 bases; nucleotides outside the gene matches: 8. Here the CDR3 DNA reads TGTGCCAGCAGCCTTTTGGGACAGGGAGTGAATGAGCAGTTCTTC. Residues: CASSLLGQGVNEQFF.

The V call is TRBV3-1 (or the pseudogene TRBV3-2), the J call TRBJ2-1; D is perhaps TRBD2 (5 bases). Germline V gene sequence: CDR1 LGHDT, CDR2 YNNKEL (reference sequence). Trimming pared 0 bases from V and 7 bases from J, leaving 16 bases between. This CDR3 has 16 amino acids. In nucleotides, the CDR3 is TGTGCCAGCAGCCAAGACTTAGGACTCGAATGGAATGAGCAGTTCTTC. Its translation is CASSQDLGLEWNEQFF.

V gene TRBV5-5 combines with J gene TRBJ2-3; 11 nucleotides line up with TRBD1. Trimming took 4 bases from V and 6 from J; bases not matched to a gene: 10. Germline V gene lookup returns CDR1 SGHKS and CDR2 YYEKEE (reference sequence). The CDR3 sequence is 16 residues long. For the CDR3, the DNA is TGTGCCAGCAGCCAGACCGGGACAGGGGGTGTTGATACGCAGTATTTT. Translation: CASSQTGTGGVDTQYF.

This clone appeared a few times. The genes are TRBV7-8 and TRBJ1-5; D is ambiguous. The CDR3 totals 14 residues. Trimming stripped 4 bases from V and 5 bases from J, with 12 bases between. Per germline, CDR1 SGHVS and CDR2 FQNEAQ. Here the CDR3 reads CASSSVLRDQPQHF. CDR3 nucleotide sequence: TGTGCCAGCAGCTCCGTCCTTCGGGATCAGCCCCAGCATTTT.

The chain links TRBV19 to TRBJ1-5; 12 bases line up with TRBD1. The V and J ends lost 4 bases and 6 bases, in that order; junction bases with no gene match: 13. CDR1 LNHDA and CDR2 SQIVND come from the germline V gene (reference sequence). The CDR3 is 18 amino acids. CDR3 residues: CASSTTGTGGFIGQPQHF. CDR3 sequence (DNA): TGTGCCAGTAGTACCACCGGGACAGGGGGCTTTATCGGTCAGCCCCAGCATTTT. Filled out from reference TRBV19 and TRBJ1-5, the complete variable domain reads DGGITQSPKYLFRKEGQNVTLSCEQNLNHDAMYWYRQDPGQGLRLIYYSQIVNDFQKGDIAEGYSVSREKKESFPLTVTSAQKNPTAFYLCASSTTGTGGFIGQPQHFGDGTRLSIL.

The chain combines TRBV6-1 with TRBJ2-5; D ambiguous. V lost 0 bases, J lost 1 base, and 6 bases lay in between. CDR1 is MNHNS, CDR2 SASEGT, per germline. The CDR3 is 14 residues long. CDR3 residues: CASSEARLQETQYF. CDR3 in DNA: TGTGCCAGCAGTGAAGCCCGTCTCCAAGAGACCCAGTACTTC.

This chain links TRBV10-3 with TRBJ2-7; 8 bases match TRBD1. The CDR3 is 15 residues long. V lost 0 bases and J lost 5; bases outside the gene matches: 6. Germline CDR1 ENHRY, CDR2 SYGVKD. The DNA for the CDR3 is TGTGCCATCAGTGAGTCGGGCAGGGGGCGGGACGAGCAGTACTTC. It encodes CAISESGRGRDEQYF.

The chain couples TRBV19 to TRBJ1-5; D unclear. This CDR3 comprises 15 residues. Germline loops: CDR1 LNHDA, CDR2 SQIVND (reference sequence). The V end lost 7 bases, the J end lost 5 bases, and 18 bases lay between the germline ends. The CDR3 loop is CASKVLRLGDQPQHF. CDR3 in DNA: TGTGCCAGTAAGGTCCTAAGACTCGGTGATCAGCCCCAGCATTTT.

The chain joins TRBV6-5 to TRBJ2-7, with 7 bases lining up with TRBD2. The CDR3 loop spans 16 amino acids. Per germline, CDR1 MNHEY and CDR2 SVGAGI. J lost 0 bases, V lost 0 bases, and 5 bases had no gene match. The CDR3 reads CASSYSLGTTSYEQYF. In nucleotides, the CDR3 is TGTGCCAGCAGTTACTCGTTGGGGACTACCTCCTACGAGCAGTACTTC.

This clone was recorded once. The rearrangement uses TRBV28 and TRBJ2-7, with 9 bases identical to TRBD1. The CDR3 is 15 residues long. Germline-derived CDR1 and CDR2 are MDHEN and SYDVKM. V lost 4 bases to trimming and J lost 5 bases; unmatched junction nucleotides: 9. The CDR3 loop reads CASSSPGQGLHEQYF. CDR3 sequence (DNA): TGTGCCAGCAGTTCACCGGGACAGGGTTTGCACGAGCAGTACTTC.

This clone has more than one count but fewer than ten. The chain is built from TRBV7-6 and TRBJ1-1; the match to TRBD1 covers 7 bases. Germline V gene sequence: CDR1 SGHVS, CDR2 FNYEAQ. The CDR3 is 17 residues long. Trimming removed 0 bases from V and 3 bases from J; junction bases left unmatched: 10. CDR3 nucleotide sequence: TGTGCCAGCAGCTTAGCGAGAGGAGGGGGCAAGGACACTGAAGCTTTCTTT. Its protein is CASSLARGGGKDTEAFF.

This clone was seen a handful of times. The rearrangement links TRBV6-4 to TRBJ2-3; TRBD2 matches 11 bases. V lost 5 bases and J lost 5; bases outside the gene matches: 9. This CDR3 region has 16 residues. Germline CDR1 MRHNA, CDR2 SNTAGT. The CDR3 loop reads CASSKTSGDGGDTQYF. In DNA form, the CDR3 reads TGTGCCAGCAGTAAGACTAGCGGGGACGGTGGAGATACGCAGTATTTT.